These 27 T cell receptor beta chains share one sample of origin, sequenced in a study of identical twins. TCRdb reanalysed the 5' RACE reads using MiXCR and keeps one entry per CDR3 protein. This table has approximately 220,000 distinct CDR3 sequences, around a tenth appearing once. The sample comprised memory (CD45RO+) T cells sorted from blood. These receptors were collected from a woman aged 18-29 years in good health.

The V and J genes are TRBV11-2 and TRBJ1-1; no reliable D call. The CDR3 consists of 15 residues. V lost 2 bases, J lost 1 base, and 11 bases lay in between. From germline, CDR1 is SGHAT and CDR2 FQNNGV. The CDR3 nucleotides read TGTGCCAGCAGCTTAAATCGGGGATCGAACACTGAAGCTTTCTTT. Translation: CASSLNRGSNTEAFF. The entire variable domain, with the rest obtained from reference TRBV11-2 and TRBJ1-1, is as follows: EAGVAQSPRYKIIEKRQSVAFWCNPISGHATLYWYQQILGQGPKLLIQFQNNGVVDDSQLPKDRFSAERLKGVDSTLKIQPAKLEDSAVYLCASSLNRGSNTEAFFGQGTRLTVV.

The rearrangement uses TRBV19 and TRBJ2-2; D ambiguous. The germline V gene encodes CDR1 LNHDA and CDR2 SQIVND (reference sequence). The CDR3 covers 12 residues. Written as DNA, the CDR3 is TGTGCGGCAATACAGAACACCGGGGAGCTGTTTTTT. It translates to CAAIQNTGELFF.

This clonotype was observed many times. CDR3 coding DNA: TGCAGCGTTGCCTCTGTTTTGCCCGCTAACTATGGCTACACCTTC. This sequence encodes CSVASVLPANYGYTF. The gene calls are TRBV29-1 and TRBJ1-2; D is uncertain. V lost 4 bases and J 0 bases, leaving 15 bases between the germline ends. CDR1 SQVTM and CDR2 ANQGSEA come from the germline V gene. The CDR3 is 15 residues long.

At least ten counts were recorded for this clonotype. The chain couples TRBV5-1 to TRBJ2-7; a weak D match, TRBD1 (6 bases). Germline values: CDR1 SGHRS, CDR2 YFSETQ. The V end was cut by 4 bases, the J end by 4 bases, with 21 bases between. The CDR3 length is 16 residues. CDR3 region: CASSPGQRNLKYEQYF. DNA for the CDR3: TGCGCCAGCAGCCCCGGACAGAGGAACTTAAAGTACGAGCAGTACTTC. The full variable domain, in which reference TRBV5-1 and TRBJ2-7 provide the parts outside the CDR3, is KAGVTQTPRYLIKTRGQQVTLSCSPISGHRSVSWYQQTPGQGLQFLFEYFSETQRNKGNFPGRFSGRQFSNSRSEMNVSTLELGDSALYLCASSPGQRNLKYEQYFGPGTRLTVT.

This clonotype was picked up a small number of times. The chain combines TRBV16 with TRBJ1-1, with TRBD1 as a possible D gene (6 bases). The CDR3 sequence is 15 residues long. The V end lost 6 bases, the J end lost 0 bases, and 14 bases lay between the germline ends. Germline V CDR1 and CDR2: KGHSY, FQNENV. The CDR3 DNA reads as TGTGCCAGCAGACGGGAAGGACAGATGAACACTGAAGCTTTCTTT. Its translation: CASRREGQMNTEAFF.

At least ten counts were recorded for this clonotype. This CDR3 is CASHPDGETQYF. In DNA form, the CDR3 reads TGTGCCTCGCACCCGGACGGGGAGACCCAGTACTTC. J is TRBJ2-5 and V is TRBV2; D gene uncertain. CDR1 and CDR2 (germline): SNHLY, FYNNEI. The CDR3 runs to 12 residues. The V and J ends lost 11 bases and 5 bases respectively, with 15 bases between them.

This chain connects TRBV6-5 to TRBJ2-1; D unclear. In germline, CDR1 is MNHEY, CDR2 SVGAGI. The CDR3 runs to 14 residues. The V end was cut by 0 bases, the J end by 6 bases, with 9 bases between. The CDR3 coding sequence is TGTGCCAGCAGTTACTCGGGCCGGATCAATGAGCAGTTCTTC. The encoded protein is CASSYSGRINEQFF.

This rearrangement joins TRBV6-5 to TRBJ2-1; TRBD2 aligns across 7 bases. V shed 7 bases and J 12 bases; nucleotides not matched to a gene: 9. The CDR3 is made up of 12 amino acids. The germline gives CDR1 MNHEY, CDR2 SVGAGI. CDR3 sequence: CASITTGGRQFF. CDR3 nucleotides: TGTGCCAGCATCACCACGGGGGGTAGGCAGTTCTTC.

This clonotype was counted only a few times. J is TRBJ1-6 and V is TRBV7-8; tentative D call: TRBD1 (5 bases). Trimming removed 1 base from V and 6 bases from J, with 10 bases in between. The CDR3 runs to 15 residues. CDR1 SGHVS and CDR2 FQNEAQ come from the germline V gene. CDR3 DNA sequence: TGTGCCAGCAGCTTAGGGGCAGGGACTAATTCACCCCTCCACTTT. Residues: CASSLGAGTNSPLHF.

This chain connects TRBV27 to TRBJ2-1; TRBD2 matches 11 bases. Per germline, CDR1 MNHEY and CDR2 SMNVEV (reference sequence). Trimming cost V 6 bases and J 8 bases; bases outside gene matches: 9. This CDR3 has 15 residues. DNA of the CDR3: TGTGCCAGCAGGACCGGGACTAGCGGCGAGGATGAGCAGTTCTTC. Its protein is CASRTGTSGEDEQFF.

The rearrangement joins TRBV20-1 to TRBJ1-6; D remains unclear. The germline V gene has CDR1 DFQATT and CDR2 SNEGSKA (reference sequence). The V and J ends lost 3 bases and 7 bases respectively, with 13 bases between them. CDR3 length: 14 residues. The CDR3 protein is CSARRAQANSPLHF. CDR3 sequence (DNA): TGCAGTGCTAGGAGGGCCCAGGCAAATTCACCCCTCCACTTT.

This clonotype was seen ten or more times. V is TRBV7-9 and J is TRBJ1-6; the D is unclear. This CDR3 comprises 11 residues. Germline CDR1 and CDR2: SEHNR and FQNEAQ (reference sequence). V was clipped by 2 bases and J by 10 bases, with 3 bases between them. The CDR3 region has the DNA TGTGCCAGCAGCTTAAAGTCACCCCTCCACTTT. This encodes CASSLKSPLHF.

This clonotype was counted a few times. This sequence joins TRBV12-3 or TRBV12-4 and TRBJ2-3; 12 bases line up with TRBD2. The V and J ends lost 5 bases and 7 bases, in that order; junction bases with no gene match: 19. This CDR3 has 19 amino acids. In nucleotides, the CDR3 is TGTGCCAGCAGTCTTCGAAGGACTAGCGGGGCCCAACCCCAATATACGCAGTATTTT. Its translation is CASSLRRTSGAQPQYTQYF.

This CDR3 reads CSLTGGSKTDTQYF. The CDR3 DNA sequence: TGCAGTTTAACAGGGGGCAGCAAAACAGATACGCAGTATTTT. This chain links TRBV20-1 with TRBJ2-3; 9 bases agree with TRBD1. This CDR3 has 14 amino acids. The germline V gene encodes CDR1 DFQATT and CDR2 SNEGSKA (reference sequence). Trimming cost V 8 bases and J 3 bases; bases outside gene matches: 9.

The V gene is TRBV30, the J gene TRBJ2-5; the D is unclear. The germline V and J ends were trimmed by 5 bases and 3 bases, with 13 bases remaining between them. Germline V lookup: CDR1 GTSNPN, CDR2 SVGIG (reference sequence). This CDR3 is 13 amino acids long. CDR3 DNA sequence: TGTGCCTGGCAGTTAGTGCTAAAAGAGACCCAGTACTTC. Translated: CAWQLVLKETQYF.

This clonotype was observed many times. The chain employs TRBV14 and TRBJ2-7; 8 bases match TRBD1. Germline values: CDR1 SGHDN, CDR2 FVKESK. The CDR3 loop spans 14 amino acids. Trimming at V came to 4 bases and at J to 5 bases, leaving 7 bases not matched to a gene. The CDR3 nucleotides are TGTGCCAGCAGCCGCATAGGACAGGGAGACGAGCAGTACTTC. The encoded protein is CASSRIGQGDEQYF.

The chain joins TRBV14 to TRBJ2-3, with TRBD2 as a possible D gene (5 bases). The CDR3 is made up of 17 amino acids. The ends were cut back, 3 bases at V and 6 bases at J, with 22 bases in the middle. Per germline, CDR1 SGHDN and CDR2 FVKESK. CDR3 sequence (DNA): TGTGCCAGCAGCCAGCTCGAACTAGGGCGGTTGCGGGATACGCAGTATTTT. It codes for CASSQLELGRLRDTQYF.

The rearrangement links TRBV7-9 to TRBJ2-1; TRBD2 matches 12 bases. The germline gives CDR1 SEHNR, CDR2 FQNEAQ (reference sequence). Trimming cost V 6 bases and J 14 bases; bases outside gene matches: 11. This CDR3 comprises 14 residues. CDR3 in amino acids: CASRPSGLAGKKFF. The CDR3 DNA is TGTGCCAGCAGACCCTCGGGACTAGCGGGCAAAAAGTTCTTC.

This clonotype occurred a few times. The chain is built from TRBV6-5 and TRBJ2-7; D call uncertain. V lost 3 bases, J lost 1 base, and 10 bases lay in between. Germline values: CDR1 MNHEY, CDR2 SVGAGI. The CDR3 spans 14 residues. The CDR3: CASSYSEQSYEQYF. For the CDR3, the DNA is TGTGCCAGCAGTTATTCTGAACAATCCTACGAGCAGTACTTC.

The chain carries TRBV27 and TRBJ2-2, with D possibly matching TRBD1 (6 bases). This CDR3 region has 16 residues. Germline values: CDR1 MNHEY, CDR2 SMNVEV (reference sequence). Deletions cut 6 bases from V and 2 bases from J, with 16 bases between. The CDR3 coding sequence is TGTGCCAGCAGACGGATAGGGACACCTAACACCGGGGAGCTGTTTTTT. The encoded protein is CASRRIGTPNTGELFF.

Many counts were recorded for this clonotype. This chain joins TRBV12-3 or TRBV12-4 and TRBJ1-6; D not certain. The CDR3 covers 14 residues. Trimming took off 5 bases at V and 10 bases at J, with 15 bases between the two ends. For the CDR3, the DNA is TGTGCCAGCAGTCCACGTGGGTTAATCTCACCCCTCCACTTT. Translation gives CASSPRGLISPLHF.

This clonotype appeared a few times. The gene calls are TRBV3-1 and TRBJ2-7; possibly TRBD2 for D (6 bases). Germline CDR1 and CDR2: LGHDT and YNNKEL (reference sequence). Trimming left V 4 bases short and J 7 bases short, with 17 bases between. The CDR3 totals 14 residues. In DNA, the CDR3 is TGTGCCAGCAGCCTTGGTGGGGTCGCGGGGGAGCAGTACTTC. Amino acids: CASSLGGVAGEQYF.

The sample holds many counts of this clonotype. V usage is TRBV12-3 or TRBV12-4 and J usage is TRBJ2-1; D is perhaps TRBD2 (7 bases). There are 15 residues in the CDR3. The V gene lost 6 bases and the J gene lost 4 bases, with 16 bases spanning the gap. DNA for the CDR3: TGTGCCAGCAGCCCACGGGGGGCATCTTACAATGAGCAGTTCTTC. It translates to CASSPRGASYNEQFF.

The chain employs TRBV9 and TRBJ1-5, with D perhaps matching TRBD1 (6 bases). The germline gives CDR1 SGDLS, CDR2 YYNGEE. This CDR3 contains 15 residues. V dropped 0 bases and J dropped 5 bases, with 12 bases sitting between them. The CDR3 coding sequence is TGTGCCAGCAGCGTAGATGGGGGGGGCGATCAGCCCCAGCATTTT. Protein product: CASSVDGGGDQPQHF.

This clonotype has a handful of counts. This chain uses TRBV5-1 with TRBJ1-1; tentative D call: TRBD1 (5 bases). The CDR3 runs 15 residues. Trimming stripped 4 bases from V and 3 bases from J, with 16 bases between. Per germline, CDR1 SGHRS and CDR2 YFSETQ. The CDR3 sequence: CASSPDSTGYTEAFF. CDR3 in DNA: TGCGCCAGCAGCCCTGACAGTACGGGCTACACTGAAGCTTTCTTT.

The genes are TRBV5-1 and TRBJ2-5; D perhaps matches TRBD1 (6 bases). Trimming stripped 2 bases from V and 4 bases from J, with 12 bases between. This CDR3 spans 14 amino acids. Per germline, CDR1 SGHRS and CDR2 YFSETQ. Written as DNA, the CDR3 is TGCGCCAGCAGCTTCCAGGGGAGTGCAGAGACCCAGTACTTC. As protein: CASSFQGSAETQYF.

The chain carries TRBV2 and TRBJ1-4; 9 bases align to TRBD1. CDR3 length: 19 residues. CDR1 is SNHLY, CDR2 FYNNEI, per germline. Trimming took 1 base from V and 5 from J; bases not matched to a gene: 14. For the CDR3, the DNA is TGTGCCAGCAGTGAAGAAGGCCGGGACAGGGATCCGATGAATGAAAAACTGTTTTTT. Its protein product is CASSEEGRDRDPMNEKLFF.